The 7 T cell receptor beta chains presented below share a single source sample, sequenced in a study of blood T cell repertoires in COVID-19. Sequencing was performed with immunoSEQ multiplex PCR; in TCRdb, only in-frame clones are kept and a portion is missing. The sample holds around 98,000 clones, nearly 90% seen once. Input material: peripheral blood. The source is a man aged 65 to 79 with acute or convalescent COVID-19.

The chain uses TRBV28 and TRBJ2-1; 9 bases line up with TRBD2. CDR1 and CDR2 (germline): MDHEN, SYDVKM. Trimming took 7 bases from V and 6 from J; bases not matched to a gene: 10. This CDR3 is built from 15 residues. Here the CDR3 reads CASTGGGGRGNEQFF. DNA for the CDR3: TGTGCCAGCACCGGCGGGGGGGGACGCGGCAATGAGCAGTTCTTC.

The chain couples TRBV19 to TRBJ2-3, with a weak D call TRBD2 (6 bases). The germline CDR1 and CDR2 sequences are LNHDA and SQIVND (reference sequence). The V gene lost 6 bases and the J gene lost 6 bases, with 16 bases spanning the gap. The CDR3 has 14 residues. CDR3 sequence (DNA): TGTGCCAGTAGCCTCCCGGGGGAGGCGGATACGCAGTATTTT. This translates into CASSLPGEADTQYF.

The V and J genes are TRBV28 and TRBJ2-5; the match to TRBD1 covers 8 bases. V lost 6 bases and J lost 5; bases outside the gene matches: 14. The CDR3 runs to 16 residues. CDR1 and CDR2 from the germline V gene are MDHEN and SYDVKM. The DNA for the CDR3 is TGTGCCAGCAGGCCCGGACAGGGAAGTATACGGGAGACCCAGTACTTC. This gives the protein CASRPGQGSIRETQYF.

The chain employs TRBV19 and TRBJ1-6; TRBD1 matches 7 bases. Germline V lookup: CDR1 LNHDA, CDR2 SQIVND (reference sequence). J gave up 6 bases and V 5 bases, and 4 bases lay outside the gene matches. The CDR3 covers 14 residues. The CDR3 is CASSPGGSNSPLHF. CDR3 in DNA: TGTGCCAGTAGTCCAGGGGGGTCTAATTCACCCCTCCACTTT.

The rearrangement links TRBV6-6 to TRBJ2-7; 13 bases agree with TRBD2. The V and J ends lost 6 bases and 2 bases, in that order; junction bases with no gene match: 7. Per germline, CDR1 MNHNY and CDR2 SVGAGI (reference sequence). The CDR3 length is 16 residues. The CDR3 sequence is CASSLKTSGGPYEQYV. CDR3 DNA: TGTGCCAGCAGCTTGAAGACTAGCGGGGGGCCCTACGAGCAGTACGTC.

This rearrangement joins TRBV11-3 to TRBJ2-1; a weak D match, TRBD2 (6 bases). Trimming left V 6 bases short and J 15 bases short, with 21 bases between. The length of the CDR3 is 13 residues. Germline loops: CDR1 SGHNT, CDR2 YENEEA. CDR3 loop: CASSLRRDSATFF. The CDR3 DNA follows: TGTGCCAGCAGTTTACGACGGGACTCCGCAACGTTCTTC.

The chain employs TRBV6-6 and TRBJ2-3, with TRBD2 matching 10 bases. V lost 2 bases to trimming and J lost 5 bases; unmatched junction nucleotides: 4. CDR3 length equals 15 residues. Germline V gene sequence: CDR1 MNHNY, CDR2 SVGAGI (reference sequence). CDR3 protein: CASSYLAGEKDTQYF. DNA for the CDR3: TGTGCCAGCAGTTACCTAGCGGGGGAGAAAGATACGCAGTATTTT.